These T cell receptor beta chains were read from a single sample in a study of blood T cell repertoires in COVID-19. The assay was immunoSEQ multiplex PCR, and TCRdb's table has in-frame clones only and misses some. The table includes 200,000 or so clones, roughly 76% detected once. Sequenced: peripheral blood. The receptors shown here come from a woman over 75 with COVID-19, enrolled during active disease. Both conserved end residues are part of each CDR3. The D gene is left open where the match is weak. Not all rows give a size; the values are once, few, many and, for expanded clones, a class.

TRBJ1-5 few TRBV30 NA CAWSAQGVSNQPQHF TGTGCCTGGAGTGCGCAGGGTGTTAGCAATCAGCCCCAGCATTTT
TRBJ1-2 once TRBV29-1 TRBD1 CSVDPEQGDYGYTF TGCAGCGTTGACCCCGAGCAGGGGGACTATGGCTACACCTTC
TRBJ1-1 NA TRBV5-1 NA CASSPGEGVSEAFF TGCGCCAGCAGTCCAGGGGAGGGAGTGAGTGAAGCTTTCTTT
TRBJ2-7 NA TRBV4-3 TRBD2 CASSQAPAGGVTYEQYF TGCGCCAGCAGCCAAGCGCCGGCCGGGGGGGTTACCTACGAGCAGTACTTC
TRBJ2-1 NA TRBV6-1 TRBD1 CASSEAQGDRGQFF TGTGCCAGCAGTGAAGCGCAAGGGGACAGGGGACAGTTCTTC
TRBJ2-5 NA TRBV6-5 TRBD2 CASSYQLAGEKETQYF TGTGCCAGCAGTTACCAACTAGCGGGAGAGAAAGAGACCCAGTACTTC
TRBJ1-6 NA TRBV11-3 TRBD1 CASSLDQAGGRTHNSPLHF TGTGCCAGCAGCTTAGATCAGGCAGGGGGCCGTACCCATAATTCACCCCTCCACTTT
TRBJ1-2 NA TRBV25-1 NA CASSDLGALYGYTF TGTGCCAGCAGTGATCTGGGGGCCCTCTATGGCTACACCTTC
TRBJ2-1 NA TRBV13 TRBD2 CASSRGRGGVEQFF TGTGCCAGCAGCCGAGGTCGGGGGGGCGTTGAGCAGTTCTTC
TRBJ1-4 NA TRBV5-1 NA CASSRPGGVGEKLFF TGCGCCAGCAGCCGACCGGGAGGGGTCGGAGAAAAACTGTTTTTT
TRBJ2-3 NA TRBV7-3 TRBD2 CASSSTSGGEGDTQYF TGTGCCAGCAGCTCGACTAGCGGGGGGGAAGGAGATACGCAGTATTTT
TRBJ1-2 NA TRBV19 NA CASSIVTDYGYTF TGTGCCAGTAGTATAGTGACAGACTATGGCTACACCTTC
TRBJ1-5 once TRBV10-3 NA CAISPSGESNQPQHF TGTGCCATCAGTCCCTCCGGGGAGAGCAATCAGCCCCAGCATTTT
TRBJ1-5 NA TRBV7-2 TRBD1 CASTLGGQGSHQPQHF TGTGCCAGCACCCTGGGAGGACAGGGGTCCCATCAGCCCCAGCATTTT
TRBJ2-3 NA TRBV2 NA CASSEPISTDTQYF TGTGCCAGCAGTGAACCAATCAGCACAGATACGCAGTATTTT
TRBJ2-1 NA TRBV9 NA CASSVGQARNEQFF TGTGCCAGCAGCGTAGGACAGGCTAGGAATGAGCAGTTCTTC
TRBJ1-1 NA TRBV3-1/TRBV3-2 TRBD1 CASSHARGQEAFF TGTGCCAGCAGCCACGCCAGGGGGCAAGAAGCTTTCTTT
TRBJ1-4 NA TRBV28 NA CASSLQGLNEKLFF TGTGCCAGCAGTTTACAGGGTTTAAATGAAAAACTGTTTTTT
TRBJ2-7 NA TRBV28 TRBD1 CASTGTGGSYEQYF TGTGCCAGCACCGGGACAGGGGGTTCCTACGAGCAGTACTTC
TRBJ2-7 NA TRBV7-2 TRBD2 CASSVVPGLAGGSSYEQYF TGTGCCAGCAGCGTAGTTCCGGGACTAGCGGGAGGAAGCTCCTACGAGCAGTACTTC
TRBJ2-7 NA TRBV13 NA CASSMSGGPGPKYF TGTGCCAGCAGCATGAGCGGAGGCCCCGGTCCGAAGTACTTC
TRBJ1-5 NA TRBV27 NA CASSFYNQPQHF TGTGCCAGCAGTTTTTACAATCAGCCCCAGCATTTT
TRBJ1-1 NA TRBV30 TRBD1 CAWSKGAGAEAFF TGTGCCTGGAGTAAGGGGGCCGGCGCTGAAGCTTTCTTT